This T cell receptor beta chain was identified in a study of beta chain features in type 1 diabetes. About the research overall: Age, gender, cell numbers and subset yield matched between patients and controls.

Per the germline V gene, CDR1 is MNHEY and CDR2 is SMNVEV (reference sequence). Trimming took 5 bases from V and 4 from J; bases not matched to a gene: 8. The CDR3 loop spans 15 amino acids. The whole isolated RNA underwent reverse transcription, so sequencing captured expressed TCRB transcripts. Naive, central memory and regulatory T cell samples averaged roughly 3.4 million immunoSEQ reads each. The data were produced by immunoSEQ multiplex PCR, yet TCRdb's version contains in-frame clones alone and is incomplete. The table has roughly 150,000 clones, roughly 8.1% seen once; the top ten hold 0.65%.

Sequencing was carried out using central memory CD4+ T cells from blood. The genes are TRBV27 and TRBJ1-5, with 7 positions matching TRBD1. This sequence originates from a man aged 18 to 35 in good health. CDR3 protein: CASSPQQGRNQPQHF. Here the CDR3 DNA reads TGTGCCAGCAGTCCACAACAGGGGCGGAATCAGCCCCAGCATTTT.